The 20 T cell receptor beta chains presented below share a single source sample, sequenced in a study of T-cell reconstitution after alpha-beta-depleted transplantation in children. A TCRbeta library incorporating unique molecular identifiers was prepared. MiXCR, run by TCRdb on the PCR reads, gives a single entry per CDR3 protein. The data hold approximately 230,000 distinct CDR3 sequences, with roughly 25% observed a single time. The specimen was PBMCs, mostly from graft donor cells, collected 360 days after TCRalphabeta/CD19-depleted stem cell transplant. The receptors were sampled from a female patient between 2 and 15 years old who had a stem cell transplant for congenital amegakaryocytic thrombocytopenia, so the T cells may come from the graft donor.

This clonotype has more than one count but fewer than ten. One end of the junction fails to match germline, which may point to a read error. V is TRBV5-4 and J is TRBJ2-7; the match to TRBD1 covers 7 bases. CDR3 length: 16 residues. Looked up from germline, CDR1 is SGHNT and CDR2 is YYREEE (reference sequence). CDR3 DNA sequence: TGTGCCAGCAGCTTGGAGCTGAGGGGACAGCCCTACGAACAGTACTTC. This encodes CASSLELRGQPYEQYF.

This clonotype occurred many times. The rearrangement links TRBV20-1 to TRBJ1-6, with D possibly being TRBD1 (6 bases). V lost 4 bases and J lost 10, with 11 bases in between. Germline loops: CDR1 DFQATT, CDR2 SNEGSKA (reference sequence). CDR3 length: 12 residues. In DNA, the CDR3 is TGCAGTGCTACAGGGGCGGGATCACCCCTCCACTTT. Protein sequence: CSATGAGSPLHF.

The genes are TRBV11-1 and TRBJ2-1; tentatively, D is TRBD1 or TRBD2 (6 bases each). V lost 8 bases and J 3 bases, leaving 20 bases between the germline ends. The germline V gene has CDR1 SGHAT and CDR2 FQDESV (reference sequence). The CDR3 length is 16 residues. The CDR3 coding sequence is TGTGCCAGCGGTGACCCACTGGGGGGCTTCTACAATGAGCAGTTCTTC. It codes for CASGDPLGGFYNEQFF.

This clonotype was detected ten times or more. The chain joins TRBV12-3 or TRBV12-4 to TRBJ2-1; tentatively, D is TRBD2 (5 bases). Between the trimmed V and J ends, which lost 3 bases and 0 bases, there was a span of 9 bases. The CDR3 is 15 amino acids. The CDR3 sequence: CASSFGISSYNEQFF. The CDR3 nucleotides are TGTGCCAGCAGTTTCGGGATTAGCTCCTACAATGAGCAGTTCTTC.

The rearrangement joins TRBV12-3 or TRBV12-4 to TRBJ1-5; D gene unclear. V lost 3 bases to trimming and J lost 7 bases, with 13 bases between them. The CDR3 consists of 14 residues. In DNA form, the CDR3 reads TGTGCCAGCAGTTTCGGGCTCTTGGGGCAGCCCCAGCATTTT. Amino acid sequence: CASSFGLLGQPQHF.

This chain joins TRBV24-1 and TRBJ2-5, with TRBD1 matching 7 bases. J lost 2 bases, V lost 4 bases, and 15 bases had no gene match. CDR1 is KGHDR and CDR2 is SFDVKD in the germline V gene. The CDR3 spans 18 residues. The CDR3 loop reads CATSELQQGQTIQETQYF. CDR3 DNA: TGTGCCACCAGTGAACTCCAACAGGGACAGACGATTCAAGAGACCCAGTACTTC.

This chain connects TRBV10-3 to TRBJ2-1; D perhaps matches TRBD1 (6 bases). Trimming pared 3 bases from V and 13 bases from J, leaving 16 bases between. The CDR3 spans 13 residues. CDR1 and CDR2 (germline): ENHRY, SYGVKD. The CDR3 loop reads CAISETDRHTQFF. Written as DNA, the CDR3 is TGTGCCATCAGTGAAACCGACAGGCATACTCAGTTCTTC.

The gene calls are TRBV18 and TRBJ2-5; D not resolved. Trimming stripped 4 bases from V and 2 bases from J, with 8 bases between. CDR1 is KGHSH, CDR2 LQKENI, per germline. The CDR3 is 13 residues long. CDR3 nucleotides: TGTGCCAGCTCACATCCCAATCAAGAGACCCAGTACTTC. Amino acids: CASSHPNQETQYF.

V usage is TRBV6-5 and J usage is TRBJ2-7; TRBD1 or TRBD2 may be the D gene (5 bases each). V was shortened by 2 bases and J by 6 bases, with 8 bases between the two germline ends. This CDR3 is 12 amino acids long. Germline CDR1 MNHEY, CDR2 SVGAGI. The CDR3 DNA is TGTGCCAGCAGTTACGGGGGTGCCGAGCAGTACTTC. It is translated as CASSYGGAEQYF.

This clonotype has more than one count but fewer than ten. V usage is TRBV6-4 and J usage is TRBJ2-1, with D possibly matching TRBD2 (5 bases). Germline values: CDR1 MRHNA, CDR2 SNTAGT. The CDR3 sequence is 15 residues long. Trimming took off 1 base at V and 6 bases at J, with 13 bases between the two ends. CDR3 nucleotide sequence: TGTGCCAGCAGTGACTTATCTAGCTTGAGCAATGAGCAGTTCTTC. This gives the protein CASSDLSSLSNEQFF.

The sample holds a few counts of this clonotype. This chain links TRBV7-9 with TRBJ1-1; a possible D gene is TRBD1 (5 bases). There are 17 residues in the CDR3. CDR1 and CDR2 (germline): SEHNR, FQNEAQ (reference sequence). The ends were cut back, 5 bases at V and 1 base at J, with 20 bases in the middle. The CDR3 region is CASSPDQGYFRNTEAFF. The DNA for the CDR3 is TGTGCCAGCAGCCCAGATCAGGGATATTTTCGGAACACTGAAGCTTTCTTT.

CDR3 sequence: CATSRDNGAATNEKLFF. CDR3 in DNA: TGTGCCACCAGCAGAGATAACGGAGCGGCAACTAATGAAAAACTGTTTTTT. The V call is TRBV15, the J call TRBJ1-4; D is unclear. This CDR3 comprises 17 residues. From germline, CDR1 is LNHNV and CDR2 YYDKDF (reference sequence). V was pared by 0 bases and J by 0 bases, with 11 bases between.

The chain carries TRBV3-1 and TRBJ2-7, with 12 bases that match TRBD2. The ends lost 7 bases at V and 2 bases at J; junction bases unmatched: 6. The CDR3 extends over 15 amino acids. Germline V gene data show CDR1 as LGHDT and CDR2 as YNNKEL (reference sequence). Written as DNA, the CDR3 is TGTGCCAGCACCAACCTAGCGGGGGGGCCCTACGAGCAGTACTTC. Encoded protein: CASTNLAGGPYEQYF.

This rearrangement joins TRBV4-2 to TRBJ2-1; 10 bases align to TRBD2. The CDR3 covers 16 residues. J lost 0 bases, V lost 2 bases, and 1 base had no gene match. Germline V gene sequence: CDR1 LGHNA, CDR2 YNFKEQ. As DNA, the CDR3 is TGTGCCAGCAGCCAAAAGCGGGAGGGCTCCTACAATGAGCAGTTCTTC. Translation gives CASSQKREGSYNEQFF.

As to this clonotype: Given a much more abundant clone one base away, this may be a read error. The V and J genes are TRBV4-3 and TRBJ2-5; 7 bases agree with TRBD2. This CDR3 region has 14 residues. The germline CDR1 and CDR2 sequences are LGHNA and YSLEER. J gave up 5 bases and V 1 base, and 4 bases lay outside the gene matches. The CDR3 here is CASSQASGHETQYF. The CDR3 DNA reads as TGCGCCAGCAGCCAAGCTAGCGGCCATGAGACCCAGTACTTC.

The rearrangement uses TRBV28 and TRBJ2-7; D unclear. Trimming removed 1 base at V and 3 bases at J, with 4 bases between. The CDR3 loop spans 12 amino acids. Germline loops: CDR1 MDHEN, CDR2 SYDVKM. CDR3 nucleotides: TGTGCCAGCAGTTTATCGGACTACGAGCAGTACTTC. Protein product: CASSLSDYEQYF.

The V and J genes are TRBV18 and TRBJ1-2; possible D gene TRBD1, 5 bases. The V end was cut by 5 bases, the J end by 6 bases, with 16 bases between. The CDR3 covers 14 residues. The V gene's germline CDR1 is KGHSH and CDR2 LQKENI. CDR3 DNA: TGTGCCAGCTCAGGGACCCTAAATCCGGATGGCTACACCTTC. Residues: CASSGTLNPDGYTF. The entire variable domain, with the rest obtained from reference TRBV18 and TRBJ1-2, is as follows: NAGVMQNPRHLVRRRGQEARLRCSPMKGHSHVYWYRQLPEEGLKFMVYLQKENIIDESGMPKERFSAEFPKEGPSILRIQQVVRGDSAAYFCASSGTLNPDGYTFGSGTRLTVV.

In its sample, this clonotype was seen many times. The rearrangement joins TRBV15 to TRBJ2-1; D tentatively fits TRBD1 or TRBD2 (5 bases each). V lost 0 bases, J lost 9 bases, and 12 bases lay in between. This CDR3 is built from 14 residues. Germline assignment: CDR1 LNHNV and CDR2 YYDKDF (reference sequence). CDR3 coding DNA: TGTGCCACCAGCAGAGAAGCCAAGGGACGTGAGCAGTTCTTC. This sequence encodes CATSREAKGREQFF.

The rearrangement links TRBV6-2 or TRBV6-3 to TRBJ2-1, with D perhaps matching TRBD2 (6 bases). Germline V gene sequence: CDR1 MNHEY, CDR2 SVGEGT. CDR3 length: 16 residues. V was cut by 4 bases and J by 7 bases, with 20 bases left in between. The CDR3 region has the DNA TGTGCCAGCAGTTTGCGTCGGAGGGCCTTTTCGAATGAGCAGTTCTTC. It translates to CASSLRRRAFSNEQFF.

The table lists this clonotype with a few counts. The chain links TRBV20-1 to TRBJ2-7; 8 nucleotides match TRBD1. The CDR3 consists of 17 residues. The V segment lost 3 bases and the J segment 0 bases; nucleotides outside the gene matches: 13. CDR1 is DFQATT, CDR2 SNEGSKA, per germline (reference sequence). The CDR3 is CSASLPTGTGASYEQYF. Written as DNA, the CDR3 is TGCAGTGCTAGCCTTCCCACCGGGACAGGAGCCTCCTACGAGCAGTACTTC.